This T cell receptor beta chain was sequenced for a study of blood T cell repertoires in COVID-19. TCRdb keeps only in-frame clones here, not all; method: immunoSEQ multiplex PCR. The sample comprises 95,000 to 150,000 clones, around 80% of which are singletons, and about 40% rests with the top ten. Losses at the gene ends were 4 bases for V and 4 bases for J; bases not matched to a gene: 2. The germline CDR1 and CDR2 sequences are SGHDN and FVKESK. This CDR3 is 13 amino acids long. The chain recombines TRBV14 with TRBJ1-2, with 8 bases lining up with TRBD1. This TCR derives from a man in his forties or fifties with active or convalescent COVID-19. Input material: peripheral blood. CDR3 nucleotides: TGTGCCAGCAGCCTGGGACAGGTCTATGGCTACACCTTC. Protein product: CASSLGQVYGYTF. Full variable domain (missing parts from reference TRBV14 and TRBJ1-2): EAGVTQFPSHSVIEKGQTVTLRCDPISGHDNLYWYRRVMGKEIKFLLHFVKESKQDESGMPNNRFLAERTGGTYSTLKVQPAELEDSGVYFCASSLGQVYGYTFGSGTRLTVV.